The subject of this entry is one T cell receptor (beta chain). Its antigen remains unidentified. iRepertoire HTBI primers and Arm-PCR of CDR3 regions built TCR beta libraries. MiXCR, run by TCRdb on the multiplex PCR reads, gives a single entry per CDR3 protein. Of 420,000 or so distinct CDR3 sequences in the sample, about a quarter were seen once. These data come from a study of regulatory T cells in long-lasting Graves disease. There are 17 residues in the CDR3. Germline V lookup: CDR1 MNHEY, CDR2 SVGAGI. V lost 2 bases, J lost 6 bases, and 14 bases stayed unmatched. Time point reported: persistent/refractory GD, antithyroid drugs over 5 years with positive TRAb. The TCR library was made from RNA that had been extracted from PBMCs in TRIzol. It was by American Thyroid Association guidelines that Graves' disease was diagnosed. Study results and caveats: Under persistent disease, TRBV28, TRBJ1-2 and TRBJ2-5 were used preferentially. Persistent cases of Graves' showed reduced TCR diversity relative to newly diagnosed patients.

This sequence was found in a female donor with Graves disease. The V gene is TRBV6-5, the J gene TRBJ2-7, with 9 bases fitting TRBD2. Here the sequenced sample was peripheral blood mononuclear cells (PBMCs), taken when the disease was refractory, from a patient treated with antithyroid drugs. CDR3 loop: CASSYGRRGAGGGEQYF. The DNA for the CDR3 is TGTGCCAGCAGTTACGGGCGCAGGGGAGCGGGGGGTGGCGAGCAGTACTTC.